Each of the 32 T cell receptor beta chains below was sequenced from the same sample in a study of cytomegalovirus exposure and HLA in healthy donors. PCR primers comprised 60 Vbeta and 13 Jbeta primers. Generated by immunoSEQ multiplex PCR, the TCRdb table keeps only in-frame clones and is missing some. The sample lists about 130,000 clones; over 60% were seen once. Sequences were obtained from PBMCs. These receptors came from a young man in good health and CMV-seronegative.

The chain employs TRBV5-1 and TRBJ1-4, with no clear D. Germline CDR1 SGHRS, CDR2 YFSETQ. The V gene lost 7 bases and the J gene lost 8 bases, with 12 bases spanning the gap. This CDR3 spans 12 amino acids. In DNA, the CDR3 is TGCGCCAGCCGGTCGGGGTGGGAAAAACTGTTTTTT. Amino acids: CASRSGWEKLFF.

The chain links TRBV21-1 to TRBJ2-7; the D call of TRBD2 is as the table states it, not checked on the DNA. TRBV21-1 is a known pseudogene. The CDR3 is made up of 14 amino acids. The CDR3 nucleotides read TGTGCCAGCAAGTTGTGGGAGGGCCAAGACGAGCAGTACTTC. The encoded protein is CASKLWEGQDEQYF.

This chain connects TRBV9 to TRBJ2-1; 8 bases are a match to TRBD2. Germline trimming cut 0 bases from V and 5 bases from J; bases unmatched to any gene: 7. The V gene's germline CDR1 is SGDLS and CDR2 YYNGEE. The CDR3 loop spans 16 amino acids. CDR3 DNA: TGTGCCAGCAGCGTAGCCCCAGCGGGAGTGAACAATGAGCAGTTCTTC. This sequence encodes CASSVAPAGVNNEQFF.

This sequence joins TRBV25-1 and TRBJ2-5; TRBD1 aligns across 9 bases. Germline V CDR1 and CDR2: MGHDK, SYGVNS. CDR3 size: 15 residues. Losses at the gene ends were 0 bases for V and 2 bases for J; bases not matched to a gene: 1. The CDR3 nucleotides are TGTGCCAGCAGTGAATATGGGACAGGGCAAGAGACCCAGTACTTC. Amino acid sequence: CASSEYGTGQETQYF. Filled out from reference TRBV25-1 and TRBJ2-5, the complete variable domain reads EADIYQTPRYLVIGTGKKITLECSQTMGHDKMYWYQQDPGMELHLIHYSYGVNSTEKGDLSSESTVSRIRTEHFPLTLESARPSHTSQYLCASSEYGTGQETQYFGPGTRLLVL.

The chain links TRBV9 to TRBJ2-2, with D possibly being TRBD2 (5 bases). V lost 7 bases, J lost 4 bases, and 14 bases lay in between. The CDR3 contains 14 residues. The germline V gene encodes CDR1 SGDLS and CDR2 YYNGEE. CDR3 in amino acids: CASAGTSSTGELFF. CDR3 nucleotides: TGTGCCAGCGCCGGTACTAGTAGCACCGGGGAGCTGTTTTTT.

Worth noting for this clone: The germline gene is not matched at one end of the junction; a read error may be the cause. This chain uses TRBV5-4 with TRBJ2-7, with TRBD1 identical over 8 bases. Germline CDR1 and CDR2: SGHNT and YYREEE (reference sequence). This CDR3 has 12 amino acids. In nucleotides, the CDR3 is TGCGCCAGCATGGGACAGGACTACGAGCAGTACTTC. This sequence encodes CASMGQDYEQYF.

The CDR3 nucleotides are TGTGCCTGGAGTGCACTAGCGGGAGCCTACAATGAGCAGTTCTTC. This translates into CAWSALAGAYNEQFF. The gene calls are TRBV30 and TRBJ2-1, with 11 bases lining up with TRBD2. V lost 1 base and J lost 2; bases outside the gene matches: 1. The CDR3 is 15 amino acids. CDR1 and CDR2 from the germline V gene are GTSNPN and SVGIG (reference sequence).

The chain combines TRBV27 with TRBJ2-5, with TRBD1 matching over 8 bases. The germline V gene has CDR1 MNHEY and CDR2 SMNVEV (reference sequence). The CDR3 runs 14 residues. V lost 3 bases and J lost 2; bases outside the gene matches: 2. The CDR3 sequence: CASSLDRVQETQYF. Here the CDR3 DNA reads TGTGCCAGCAGTTTGGACAGGGTACAAGAGACCCAGTACTTC.

For the CDR3, the DNA is TGTGCCAGCAGTAGACAGGGTAGTAATTCACCCCTCCACTTT. Amino acid sequence: CASSRQGSNSPLHF. The rearrangement joins TRBV28 to TRBJ1-6; 7 positions agree with TRBD1. CDR1 MDHEN and CDR2 SYDVKM come from the germline V gene. V was clipped by 5 bases and J by 6 bases; unmatched bases: 4. CDR3 length: 14 amino acids.

The chain recombines TRBV11-3 with TRBJ2-2; D gene unclear. From germline, CDR1 is SGHNT and CDR2 YENEEA. V dropped 3 bases and J dropped 4 bases, with 9 bases sitting between them. This CDR3 has 14 residues. CDR3 loop: CASSLSLSTGELFF. The DNA of the CDR3 is TGTGCCAGCAGCTTGTCCCTCTCCACCGGGGAGCTGTTTTTT.

This clone showed up just a few times. The chain couples TRBV7-4 to TRBJ2-5, with 12 bases matching TRBD2. This CDR3 is built from 16 residues. V dropped 5 bases and J dropped 4; count of bases not matched to a gene: 8. The germline CDR1 and CDR2 sequences are SGHVT and SQSDAQ. DNA for the CDR3: TGTGCCAGCAGCACCAGGGGGGGACTAGCGGGAGAGACCCAGTACTTC. The encoded protein is CASSTRGGLAGETQYF. The full variable domain, completed using reference TRBV7-4 and TRBJ2-5, is GAGVSQSPRYKVAKRGRDVALRCDSISGHVTLYWYRQTLGQGSEVLTYSQSDAQRDKSGRPSGRFSAERPERSVSTLKIQRTEQGDSAVYLCASSTRGGLAGETQYFGPGTRLLVL.

The chain employs TRBV5-1 and TRBJ1-2; 7 positions match TRBD1. V dropped 7 bases and J dropped 5; count of bases not matched to a gene: 14. From germline, CDR1 is SGHRS and CDR2 YFSETQ. The CDR3 is 15 amino acids. This CDR3 is CASQRETGRFYGYTF. CDR3 DNA: TGCGCCAGCCAAAGGGAGACAGGGAGATTTTATGGCTACACCTTC.

The gene calls are TRBV11-2 and TRBJ2-3; TRBD1 matches at 9 bases. Trimming removed 3 bases from V and 7 bases from J; junction bases left unmatched: 5. The CDR3 has 14 residues. Germline V CDR1 and CDR2: SGHAT, FQNNGV. CDR3 sequence: CASSLGTGTHTQYF. For the CDR3, the DNA is TGTGCCAGCAGCTTGGGGACAGGGACTCATACGCAGTATTTT.

The chain has TRBV4-3 and TRBJ2-7; 7 nucleotides agree with TRBD2. The CDR3 sequence is 17 residues long. CDR1 is LGHNA, CDR2 YSLEER, per germline. Germline trimming cut 0 bases from V and 0 bases from J; bases unmatched to any gene: 8. CDR3: CASSQEVVGDYSYEQYF. As DNA, the CDR3 is TGCGCCAGCAGCCAAGAGGTGGTAGGGGACTACTCCTACGAGCAGTACTTC.

V gene TRBV7-8 combines with J gene TRBJ2-7, with TRBD1 identical over 12 bases. Germline lookup yields CDR1 SGHVS and CDR2 FQNEAQ. The CDR3 has 15 residues. Germline trimming cut 2 bases from V and 5 bases from J; bases unmatched to any gene: 4. The CDR3 nucleotides are TGTGCCAGCAGCTTAAGGGACAGGGGGCCCGACGAGCAGTACTTC. Protein product: CASSLRDRGPDEQYF. The complete variable domain, with remaining parts taken from reference TRBV7-8 and TRBJ2-7, reads GAGVSQSPRYKVAKRGQDVALRCDPISGHVSLFWYQQALGQGPEFLTYFQNEAQLDKSGLPSDRFFAERPEGSVSTLKIQRTQQEDSAVYLCASSLRDRGPDEQYFGPGTRLTVT.

In DNA form, the CDR3 reads TGTGCCAGTAGTATAGTCGGCGACAGGGGTGGACGGCAAGAGACCCAGTACTTC. This gives the protein CASSIVGDRGGRQETQYF. V is TRBV19 and J is TRBJ2-5; TRBD1 matches at 8 bases. From germline, CDR1 is LNHDA and CDR2 SQIVND (reference sequence). Losses at the gene ends were 1 base for V and 2 bases for J; bases not matched to a gene: 12. This CDR3 contains 18 residues.

The chain is built from TRBV6-5 and TRBJ2-7, with 7 bases fitting TRBD2. V lost 6 bases, J lost 6 bases, and 11 bases stayed unmatched. The CDR3 extends over 14 amino acids. In germline, CDR1 is MNHEY, CDR2 SVGAGI. The CDR3 protein is CASSWGGRISEQYV. The CDR3 DNA sequence: TGTGCCAGCAGCTGGGGGGGAAGGATCTCCGAGCAGTACGTC.

This chain uses TRBV11-2 with TRBJ2-2, with 9 bases that match TRBD1. The trim removed 2 bases at V and 1 base at J, leaving 11 bases unmatched. Per the germline V gene, CDR1 is SGHAT and CDR2 is FQNNGV. There are 19 residues in the CDR3. CDR3 DNA sequence: TGTGCCAGCAGCTTATCGTATTTCTGGGGACAGGGGAACACCGGGGAGCTGTTTTTT. Protein: CASSLSYFWGQGNTGELFF. Filled out from reference TRBV11-2 and TRBJ2-2, the complete variable domain reads EAGVAQSPRYKIIEKRQSVAFWCNPISGHATLYWYQQILGQGPKLLIQFQNNGVVDDSQLPKDRFSAERLKGVDSTLKIQPAKLEDSAVYLCASSLSYFWGQGNTGELFFGEGSRLTVL.

The chain recombines TRBV10-3 with TRBJ2-3; 14 nucleotides match TRBD2. The trim removed 9 bases at V and 5 bases at J, leaving 16 bases unmatched. CDR1 ENHRY and CDR2 SYGVKD come from the germline V gene. The CDR3 loop spans 18 amino acids. CDR3 residues: CAIARLVVGTSGRDTQYF. As DNA, the CDR3 is TGTGCCATAGCAAGACTAGTAGTGGGGACTAGCGGGAGAGATACGCAGTATTTT.

In the case of this clone: The identical CDR3 is also encoded by other nucleotide sequences in the sample. The rearrangement uses TRBV18 and TRBJ2-3, with unresolved D. This CDR3 comprises 13 residues. Germline V gene data show CDR1 as KGHSH and CDR2 as LQKENI. Trimming left V 2 bases short and J 3 bases short, with 6 bases between. The CDR3 loop reads CASSPRETDTQYF. DNA for the CDR3: TGTGCCAGCTCACCAAGAGAAACAGATACGCAGTATTTT. Supplemented by reference TRBV18 and TRBJ2-3, the full variable domain reads NAGVMQNPRHLVRRRGQEARLRCSPMKGHSHVYWYRQLPEEGLKFMVYLQKENIIDESGMPKERFSAEFPKEGPSILRIQQVVRGDSAAYFCASSPRETDTQYFGPGTRLTVL.

The chain has TRBV18 and TRBJ2-2; no clear D. The CDR3 has 12 amino acids. Germline V lookup: CDR1 KGHSH, CDR2 LQKENI. Trimming stripped 4 bases from V and 5 bases from J, with 5 bases between. The CDR3 DNA reads TGTGCCAGCTCACGTGAGACCGGGGAGCTGTTTTTT. This translates into CASSRETGELFF.

This clone was detected once. V usage is TRBV19 and J usage is TRBJ2-7; TRBD2 matches 10 bases. This CDR3 has 16 amino acids. V lost 5 bases to trimming and J lost 4 bases; unmatched junction nucleotides: 11. CDR1 and CDR2 from the germline V gene are LNHDA and SQIVND (reference sequence). In DNA, the CDR3 is TGTGCCAGTAGTGAGACTCCGGGACTAGCGTCGTACGAGCAGTACTTC. Its translation: CASSETPGLASYEQYF.

This clone was counted between two and nine times. CDR3: CAISETDRAGEQYF. The CDR3 region has the DNA TGTGCCATCAGCGAAACGGACAGGGCGGGCGAGCAGTACTTC. The rearrangement uses TRBV10-3 and TRBJ2-7; 8 nucleotides line up with TRBD1. The CDR3 is made up of 14 amino acids. Per the germline V gene, CDR1 is ENHRY and CDR2 is SYGVKD. J gave up 6 bases and V 6 bases, and 10 bases lay outside the gene matches.

The chain uses TRBV25-1 and TRBJ2-2; possibly TRBD2 for D (6 bases). CDR1 MGHDK and CDR2 SYGVNS come from the germline V gene. V was trimmed by 2 bases and J by 6 bases, leaving 7 bases between them. The CDR3 is 13 amino acids. CDR3 amino acids: CASSEVAAGELFF. CDR3 sequence (DNA): TGTGCCAGCAGTGAAGTAGCGGCCGGGGAGCTGTTTTTT.

The chain uses TRBV19 and TRBJ1-5, with D tentatively TRBD1 (6 bases). Per germline, CDR1 LNHDA and CDR2 SQIVND (reference sequence). This CDR3 region has 16 residues. For the CDR3, the DNA is TGTGCGACGAACTCCCACCGGGGGGCTGGTAATCAGCCCCAGCATTTT. Translating gives CATNSHRGAGNQPQHF.

This sequence joins TRBV2 and TRBJ2-5, with a possible D match to TRBD2 (5 bases). From germline, CDR1 is SNHLY and CDR2 FYNNEI. V dropped 2 bases and J dropped 5 bases, with 18 bases sitting between them. This CDR3 spans 16 amino acids. The CDR3 sequence is CASSETAIGPGETQYF. The CDR3 DNA is TGTGCCAGCAGTGAAACCGCTATAGGCCCGGGGGAGACCCAGTACTTC.

The genes are TRBV6-1 and TRBJ2-3, with D unclear. The germline V gene encodes CDR1 MNHNS and CDR2 SASEGT. Trimming removed 1 base from V and 0 bases from J, with 11 bases in between. This CDR3 has 16 residues. The CDR3 region is CASSEGVSGSTDTQYF. In DNA form, the CDR3 reads TGTGCCAGCAGTGAAGGGGTATCAGGAAGCACAGATACGCAGTATTTT.

V gene TRBV11-2 combines with J gene TRBJ2-7; D uncertain. Germline CDR1 SGHAT, CDR2 FQNNGV. This CDR3 contains 12 residues. Deletions cut 5 bases from V and 0 bases from J, with 5 bases between. This CDR3 reads CASSGDSYEQYV. The CDR3 bases are TGTGCCAGCAGCGGGGACTCCTACGAGCAGTACGTC.

The rearrangement uses TRBV27 and TRBJ1-5; the match to TRBD1 covers 7 bases. Germline V gene sequence: CDR1 MNHEY, CDR2 SMNVEV (reference sequence). The CDR3 spans 16 residues. V was pared by 0 bases and J by 2 bases, with 4 bases of the junction left unmatched. The CDR3, as DNA: TGTGCCAGCAGTTTATCGGGGACAGAGGGCAATCAGCCCCAGCATTTT. Translation gives CASSLSGTEGNQPQHF.

The chain carries TRBV5-6 and TRBJ2-3; the match to TRBD2 covers 9 bases. J lost 2 bases, V lost 1 base, and 8 bases had no gene match. The germline V gene has CDR1 SGHDT and CDR2 YYEEEE. This CDR3 region has 17 residues. The CDR3 nucleotides are TGTGCCAGCAGCTTGATGATGGCGGGAGGGCCCACAGATACGCAGTATTTT. The encoded protein is CASSLMMAGGPTDTQYF.

The chain employs TRBV19 and TRBJ2-1; weak D call: TRBD1 (5 bases). The V and J ends lost 3 bases and 8 bases respectively, with 29 bases between them. This CDR3 spans 19 amino acids. Germline V gene sequence: CDR1 LNHDA, CDR2 SQIVND (reference sequence). The CDR3 spells CASSIFFLVDSNPQDEQFF. The CDR3 nucleotides read TGTGCCAGTAGTATTTTTTTTCTGGTCGACAGCAACCCCCAAGATGAGCAGTTCTTC.

CDR3 in amino acids: CASSRTGGHGETQYF. The CDR3 coding sequence is TGCGCCAGCAGCCGAACAGGGGGCCATGGGGAGACCCAGTACTTC. The gene calls are TRBV4-1 and TRBJ2-5; 9 bases align to TRBD1. J lost 5 bases, V lost 4 bases, and 8 bases had no gene match. The CDR3 has 15 amino acids. CDR1 and CDR2 from the germline V gene are MGHRA and YSYEKL.